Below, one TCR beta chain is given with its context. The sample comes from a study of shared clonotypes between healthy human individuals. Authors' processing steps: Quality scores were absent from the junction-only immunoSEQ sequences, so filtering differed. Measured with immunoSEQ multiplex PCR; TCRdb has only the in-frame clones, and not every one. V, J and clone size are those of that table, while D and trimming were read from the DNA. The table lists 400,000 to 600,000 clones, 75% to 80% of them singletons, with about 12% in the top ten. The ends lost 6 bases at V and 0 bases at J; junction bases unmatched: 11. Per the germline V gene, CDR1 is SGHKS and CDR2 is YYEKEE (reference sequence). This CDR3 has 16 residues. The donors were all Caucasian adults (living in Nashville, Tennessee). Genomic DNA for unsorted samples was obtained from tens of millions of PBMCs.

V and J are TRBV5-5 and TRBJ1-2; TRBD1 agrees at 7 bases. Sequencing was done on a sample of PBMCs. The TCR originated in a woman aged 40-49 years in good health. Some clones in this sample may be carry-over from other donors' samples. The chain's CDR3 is CASNKGTGTANYGYTF. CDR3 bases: TGTGCCAGCAACAAGGGGACCGGGACAGCTAACTATGGCTACACCTTC.